This entry lists 14 T cell receptor beta chains sequenced from one sample in a study of radiation and T cells in renal cell carcinoma. Produced via immunoSEQ multiplex PCR; TCRdb's table is partial and in-frame only. The sample records approximately 110,000 clones, roughly 80% being singletons. Time point denoted: baseline pretreatment blood. The treatment here: 15 Gy SBRT to primary tumor, nephrectomy 4 weeks later. This sample comprised blood, obtained from a patient whose treatment included radiotherapy and nephrectomy. The receptors were sampled from a woman aged 55-69 years with renal cell carcinoma.

The chain joins TRBV5-1 to TRBJ2-7, with 9 bases matching TRBD1. The CDR3 has 16 residues. Trimming took 4 bases from V and 6 from J; bases not matched to a gene: 14. CDR1 SGHRS and CDR2 YFSETQ come from the germline V gene. The CDR3 region has the DNA TGCGCCAGCAGCCATACCGGGACAGGGCGTTTGGGCGAGCAGTACTTC. It codes for CASSHTGTGRLGEQYF.

The CDR3 DNA reads as TGTGCCAGCAGTTTATCGGAAGGAAGTGGGCAGTACTTC. This encodes CASSLSEGSGQYF. The chain recombines TRBV27 with TRBJ2-7; no reliable D call. Trimming took 0 bases from V and 9 from J, leaving 12 bases between them. The CDR3 extends over 13 amino acids. CDR1 and CDR2 (germline): MNHEY, SMNVEV (reference sequence).

V gene TRBV7-9 combines with J gene TRBJ1-1; TRBD1 agrees at 8 bases. The CDR3 contains 14 residues. V lost 5 bases, J lost 3 bases, and 5 bases stayed unmatched. Germline loops: CDR1 SEHNR, CDR2 FQNEAQ (reference sequence). In nucleotides, the CDR3 is TGTGCCAGCAGCCTGGACAGGGCGGACACTGAAGCTTTCTTT. As protein: CASSLDRADTEAFF.

The rearrangement uses TRBV27 and TRBJ2-7; 9 positions match TRBD1. The germline CDR1 and CDR2 sequences are MNHEY and SMNVEV (reference sequence). The CDR3 has 14 residues. Trimming cost V 3 bases and J 6 bases; bases outside gene matches: 6. CDR3 protein: CASSFRDRASEQYF. The DNA of the CDR3 is TGTGCCAGCAGTTTCCGGGACAGGGCCTCCGAGCAGTACTTC.

This chain joins TRBV18 and TRBJ2-1; D perhaps matches TRBD2 (6 bases). Trimming left V 0 bases short and J 4 bases short, with 7 bases between. CDR3 length equals 14 residues. CDR1 KGHSH and CDR2 LQKENI come from the germline V gene. The CDR3 loop reads CASSPPGGYNEQFF. DNA for the CDR3: TGTGCCAGCTCACCACCCGGGGGATACAATGAGCAGTTCTTC.

The V and J genes are TRBV5-4 and TRBJ2-5, with 12 bases aligning to TRBD2. V was pared by 4 bases and J by 2 bases, with 6 bases of the junction left unmatched. From germline, CDR1 is SGHNT and CDR2 YYREEE (reference sequence). CDR3 length equals 16 residues. The CDR3 DNA reads as TGTGCCAGCAGCAAGGGTGGACTAGCGGGGCAAGAGACCCAGTACTTC. The encoded protein is CASSKGGLAGQETQYF.

This clone was counted a few times. This chain uses TRBV5-1 with TRBJ1-1; 10 positions match TRBD1. Trimming at V came to 3 bases and at J to 8 bases, leaving 7 bases not matched to a gene. In germline, CDR1 is SGHRS, CDR2 YFSETQ. The CDR3 is 14 amino acids. The CDR3 DNA reads TGCGCCAGCAGCTCTTCGGGACAGGGGAGAGAAGCTTTCTTT. This gives the protein CASSSSGQGREAFF.

The chain recombines TRBV6-6 with TRBJ1-2; a weak D match, TRBD1 (5 bases). The V gene's germline CDR1 is MNHNY and CDR2 SVGAGI (reference sequence). The CDR3 contains 14 residues. Deletions cut 5 bases from V and 4 bases from J, with 14 bases between. Written as DNA, the CDR3 is TGTGCCAGCAGTAGATCCGGGACGGTCTATGGCTACACCTTC. Its translation is CASSRSGTVYGYTF.

The rearrangement joins TRBV28 to TRBJ1-1, with D possibly matching TRBD1 (5 bases). The CDR3 is 14 amino acids. V was trimmed by 7 bases and J by 1 base, leaving 13 bases between them. CDR1 is MDHEN and CDR2 is SYDVKM in the germline V gene. The DNA of the CDR3 is TGTGCCAGCAAAAGGGGTGACTCGAACACTGAAGCTTTCTTT. Translating gives CASKRGDSNTEAFF.

This sequence joins TRBV5-1 and TRBJ2-7; D is uncertain. This CDR3 has 13 amino acids. Germline V gene lookup returns CDR1 SGHRS and CDR2 YFSETQ. The V and J ends lost 5 bases and 2 bases respectively, with 11 bases between them. CDR3 in DNA: TGCGCCAGCAGTCTTAAAGGTCCCTACGAGCAGTACTTC. This translates into CASSLKGPYEQYF.

This chain joins TRBV5-4 and TRBJ1-4; D is unclear. CDR3 length: 14 amino acids. V was clipped by 0 bases and J by 6 bases, with 9 bases between them. CDR1 and CDR2 (germline): SGHNT, YYREEE (reference sequence). The CDR3 DNA sequence: TGTGCCAGCAGCTTGGATGGGCTGGATGAAAAACTGTTTTTT. This sequence encodes CASSLDGLDEKLFF.

This clone has only a few counts. The V call is TRBV27, the J call TRBJ1-1; the D gene is possibly TRBD1 (6 bases). The V end was cut by 6 bases, the J end by 5 bases, with 13 bases between. This CDR3 contains 13 residues. Germline V CDR1 and CDR2: MNHEY, SMNVEV (reference sequence). The CDR3 DNA is TGTGCCAGCAGGGCTACAGGGTTGACTGAAGCTTTCTTT. The encoded protein is CASRATGLTEAFF.

This chain joins TRBV6-6 and TRBJ1-2; 7 nucleotides line up with TRBD1. This CDR3 has 14 residues. CDR1 is MNHNY, CDR2 SVGAGI, per germline (reference sequence). V was pared by 7 bases and J by 4 bases, with 9 bases of the junction left unmatched. The CDR3 sequence: CASTPTGRIYGYTF. CDR3 DNA sequence: TGTGCCAGCACTCCGACAGGGAGGATCTATGGCTACACCTTC.

V and J are TRBV13 and TRBJ2-5; weak D call: TRBD2 (6 bases). V was cut by 2 bases and J by 4 bases, with 17 bases left in between. CDR3 length: 16 amino acids. CDR1 is PRHDT, CDR2 FYEKMQ, per germline (reference sequence). The CDR3 coding sequence is TGTGCCAGCAGCTTAAGATCGGGAGTTATTATAGAGACCCAGTACTTC. Its translation: CASSLRSGVIIETQYF.